This entry lists 25 T cell receptor beta chains sequenced from one sample in a study of blood T cell repertoires in COVID-19. Libraries were prepared by immunoSEQ multiplex PCR; TCRdb keeps only in-frame clonotypes and omits some of them. This repertoire shows approximately 200,000 clones, around 84% found once; its top ten account for roughly 3.2%. The sequenced material came from PBMCs or T cells enriched from blood (not recorded which). Every receptor here comes from a young woman who had recovered from COVID-19.

The V call is TRBV12-3 or TRBV12-4, the J call TRBJ1-2; 7 nucleotides agree with TRBD1. The CDR3 contains 11 residues. Trimming cost V 8 bases and J 8 bases; bases outside gene matches: 5. CDR3 loop: CASSRDSGYTF. The CDR3 DNA follows: TGTGCCAGCTCCAGGGACAGCGGCTACACCTTC.

The CDR3 DNA is TGTGCCAGCAGTTACTCGCAGGGGGAGAATGGCTACACCTTC. It is translated as CASSYSQGENGYTF. V usage is TRBV6-5 and J usage is TRBJ1-2; 7 bases align to TRBD1. Germline loops: CDR1 MNHEY, CDR2 SVGAGI. Trimming took 0 bases from V and 6 from J; bases not matched to a gene: 4. The CDR3 spans 14 residues.

The table lists this clone with a count of one. The rearrangement links TRBV20-1 to TRBJ2-5, with D possibly matching TRBD1 (5 bases). Trimming shortened V by 4 bases and J by 7 bases, and 7 bases separated the two germline ends. Germline V lookup: CDR1 DFQATT, CDR2 SNEGSKA (reference sequence). The CDR3 runs to 10 residues. CDR3 amino acids: CSAIRGTQYF. CDR3 in DNA: TGCAGTGCTATTAGGGGGACCCAGTACTTC.

The gene calls are TRBV6-4 and TRBJ1-2, with TRBD1 matching 9 bases. With 6 bases clipped from V and 4 bases from J, the junction kept 9 bases outside the gene matches. The CDR3 has 15 residues. The germline gives CDR1 MRHNA, CDR2 SNTAGT. This CDR3 reads CASRRDRQGVYGYTF. In nucleotides, the CDR3 is TGTGCCAGCAGAAGGGACCGACAGGGGGTCTATGGCTACACCTTC.

The chain couples TRBV29-1 to TRBJ1-3; tentative D call: TRBD1 (6 bases). Looked up from germline, CDR1 is SQVTM and CDR2 is ANQGSEA. This CDR3 has 14 amino acids. Trimming shortened V by 5 bases and J by 2 bases, and 13 bases separated the two germline ends. CDR3 sequence reads: CSVRTVRAGNTIYF. The CDR3 bases are TGCAGCGTTAGGACAGTACGCGCTGGAAACACCATATATTTT.

The chain employs TRBV18 and TRBJ2-5, with D possibly matching TRBD2 (6 bases). Germline V gives CDR1 KGHSH, CDR2 LQKENI. V lost 1 base to trimming and J lost 2 bases, with 26 bases between them. The CDR3 covers 20 residues. The CDR3 sequence is CASSPRGGKALRPEQETQYF. The CDR3 nucleotides read TGTGCCAGCTCACCACGAGGCGGGAAGGCTTTAAGACCGGAGCAAGAGACCCAGTACTTC.

V and J are TRBV15 and TRBJ2-1, with D uncertain. The V end lost 0 bases, the J end lost 5 bases, and 11 bases lay between the germline ends. Germline CDR1 LNHNV, CDR2 YYDKDF (reference sequence). The CDR3 covers 15 residues. The CDR3 spells CATSRDRQRDNEQFF. CDR3 nucleotide sequence: TGTGCCACCAGCAGAGATCGGCAGCGTGACAATGAGCAGTTCTTC.

About this clone itself: At one of its ends the junction is not consistent with the germline gene, which may arise from a read error. The chain uses TRBV7-7 and TRBJ2-6, with D unclear. The CDR3 is 17 amino acids. Germline V gene sequence: CDR1 SSHAT, CDR2 FNYEAQ (reference sequence). The CDR3 reads CASSPTAIPSGANVLTF. CDR3 in DNA: TGTGCTAGCAGCCCTACAGCCATACCGTCTGGGGCCAACGTCCTGACTTTC.

The V call is TRBV30, the J call TRBJ1-2, with no clear D. V lost 3 bases and J 8 bases, leaving 19 bases between the germline ends. Germline loops: CDR1 GTSNPN, CDR2 SVGIG (reference sequence). The CDR3 runs 14 residues. CDR3 in DNA: TGTGCCTGGAGAACGAGAGGGAACTATGGAGGCTACACCTTC. Translation: CAWRTRGNYGGYTF.

The V call is TRBV2, the J call TRBJ2-1; possibly TRBD1 for D (6 bases). Germline-derived CDR1 and CDR2 are SNHLY and FYNNEI. There are 12 residues in the CDR3. V was pared by 6 bases and J by 8 bases, with 11 bases between. The DNA of the CDR3 is TGTGCCAGCAGATTACAGGGTTATGAGCAGTTCTTC. It yields the protein CASRLQGYEQFF.

The V gene is TRBV7-2, the J gene TRBJ2-7; TRBD2 matches 9 bases. The CDR3 contains 15 residues. V lost 2 bases to trimming and J lost 4 bases; unmatched junction nucleotides: 6. Germline CDR1 is SGHTA and CDR2 is FQGNSA. The CDR3 is CASSLQAGGLYEQYF. The CDR3 DNA is TGTGCCAGCAGCTTACAGGCGGGAGGGCTTTACGAGCAGTACTTC.

The chain couples TRBV28 to TRBJ1-5; the D gene is possibly TRBD1 (6 bases). The CDR3 has 15 amino acids. Per the germline V gene, CDR1 is MDHEN and CDR2 is SYDVKM. V was trimmed by 6 bases and J by 7 bases, leaving 19 bases between them. Here the CDR3 reads CASRPGQLGRQPQHF. The CDR3 region has the DNA TGTGCCAGCAGGCCGGGACAACTCGGCCGGCAGCCCCAGCATTTT.

This chain links TRBV27 with TRBJ2-2; 8 bases map to TRBD2. From germline, CDR1 is MNHEY and CDR2 SMNVEV (reference sequence). CDR3 length: 16 amino acids. The V segment lost 3 bases and the J segment 1 base; nucleotides outside the gene matches: 4. CDR3 loop: CASSFFLAGNTGELFF. CDR3 nucleotide sequence: TGTGCCAGCAGTTTTTTCCTAGCGGGGAACACCGGGGAGCTGTTTTTT.

The chain recombines TRBV6-5 with TRBJ1-4; D unresolved. Germline CDR1 MNHEY, CDR2 SVGAGI. This CDR3 contains 14 residues. V gave up 5 bases and J gave up 4 bases, with 11 bases separating them. The CDR3 DNA sequence: TGTGCCAGCAGTAAGGACGGACTTAATGAAAAACTGTTTTTT. Translating it yields CASSKDGLNEKLFF.

This clone was seen only a few times. V and J are TRBV28 and TRBJ1-5, with D possibly matching TRBD1 (6 bases). Trimming removed 6 bases at V and 4 bases at J, with 16 bases between. CDR3 size: 15 residues. In germline, CDR1 is MDHEN, CDR2 SYDVKM. The CDR3 protein is CASRPGGGRNQPQHF. CDR3 DNA: TGTGCCAGCAGACCTGGGGGGGGGCGAAATCAGCCCCAGCATTTT.

This clone was counted only a few times. V is TRBV6-5 and J is TRBJ2-1; D might be TRBD1 (6 bases). Trimming removed 4 bases from V and 8 bases from J, with 18 bases in between. Per germline, CDR1 MNHEY and CDR2 SVGAGI. This CDR3 spans 15 amino acids. In DNA, the CDR3 is TGTGCCAGCAGTTTCCAACCTGACAGGTACCATGAGCAGTTCTTC. Protein product: CASSFQPDRYHEQFF.

This clone has only one observation. V gene TRBV5-4 combines with J gene TRBJ1-1, with a tentative D call TRBD1 (6 bases). V was trimmed by 4 bases and J by 5 bases, leaving 15 bases between them. Per germline, CDR1 SGHNT and CDR2 YYREEE (reference sequence). The CDR3 consists of 14 residues. The CDR3 sequence: CASSPPGVRTEAFF. CDR3 bases: TGTGCCAGCAGCCCTCCAGGGGTTAGGACTGAAGCTTTCTTT.

The chain joins TRBV25-1 to TRBJ1-3; D not resolved. Per germline, CDR1 MGHDK and CDR2 SYGVNS. CDR3 length equals 14 residues. The V end was cut by 5 bases, the J end by 1 base, with 9 bases between. CDR3 sequence reads: CASSLAMSGNTIYF. CDR3 coding DNA: TGTGCCAGCAGTTTGGCCATGTCTGGAAACACCATATATTTT. Looking up the rest from reference TRBV25-1 and TRBJ1-3 gives the full variable domain: EADIYQTPRYLVIGTGKKITLECSQTMGHDKMYWYQQDPGMELHLIHYSYGVNSTEKGDLSSESTVSRIRTEHFPLTLESARPSHTSQYLCASSLAMSGNTIYFGEGSWLTVV.

The chain is built from TRBV6-5 and TRBJ1-4, with unresolved D. The CDR3 loop spans 15 amino acids. Germline CDR1 MNHEY, CDR2 SVGAGI. V was cut by 2 bases and J by 3 bases, with 10 bases left in between. The CDR3 sequence is CASSYAKRPNEKLFF. CDR3 DNA: TGTGCCAGCAGTTACGCGAAACGCCCTAATGAAAAACTGTTTTTT.

The genes are TRBV18 and TRBJ1-1; D unresolved. From germline, CDR1 is KGHSH and CDR2 LQKENI. The CDR3 sequence is 16 residues long. The V gene lost 1 base and the J gene lost 1 base, with 13 bases spanning the gap. CDR3 nucleotide sequence: TGTGCCAGCTCACCACAGTGGAGGGTAGAGAACACTGAAGCTTTCTTT. The encoded protein is CASSPQWRVENTEAFF.

The V gene is TRBV9, the J gene TRBJ2-3; no definite D call. CDR3 length: 15 residues. CDR1 is SGDLS and CDR2 is YYNGEE in the germline V gene. Trimming pared 1 base from V and 1 base from J, leaving 10 bases between. The CDR3 nucleotides read TGTGCCAGCAGCGTAACCCTGGGCGGCACAGATACGCAGTATTTT. It encodes CASSVTLGGTDTQYF.

The chain combines TRBV5-4 with TRBJ2-1, with 8 bases matching TRBD2. V lost 0 bases to trimming and J lost 9 bases; unmatched junction nucleotides: 8. This CDR3 has 15 residues. The germline V gene encodes CDR1 SGHNT and CDR2 YYREEE (reference sequence). In DNA form, the CDR3 reads TGTGCCAGCAGCTTGGATAAATTAGCGGGGAGTGAGCAGTTCTTC. It is translated as CASSLDKLAGSEQFF.

For the CDR3, the DNA is TGCGCCAGCAGCTTGGTGGGCTTGGGGACAGGGTCTAATGAGCAGTTCTTC. Its translation is CASSLVGLGTGSNEQFF. This chain joins TRBV5-1 and TRBJ2-1, with TRBD1 matching over 9 bases. Per germline, CDR1 SGHRS and CDR2 YFSETQ. This CDR3 contains 17 residues. V dropped 0 bases and J dropped 7; count of bases not matched to a gene: 11. The full variable domain, completed using reference TRBV5-1 and TRBJ2-1, is KAGVTQTPRYLIKTRGQQVTLSCSPISGHRSVSWYQQTPGQGLQFLFEYFSETQRNKGNFPGRFSGRQFSNSRSEMNVSTLELGDSALYLCASSLVGLGTGSNEQFFGPGTRLTVL.

The chain recombines TRBV27 with TRBJ2-5, with TRBD2 matching 13 bases. This CDR3 is built from 19 residues. Losses at the gene ends were 6 bases for V and 1 base for J; bases not matched to a gene: 14. In germline, CDR1 is MNHEY, CDR2 SMNVEV (reference sequence). The CDR3 bases are TGTGCCAGCAGCCTTAGACTAGCGGGGGGCGAGGGACCCCAAGAGACCCAGTACTTC. Translation: CASSLRLAGGEGPQETQYF.

The chain is built from TRBV20-1 and TRBJ2-3; possibly TRBD1 for D (5 bases). This CDR3 is built from 15 residues. Trimming pared 3 bases from V and 6 bases from J, leaving 19 bases between. The germline V gene has CDR1 DFQATT and CDR2 SNEGSKA (reference sequence). The CDR3 sequence is CSASSKGQGGDTQYF. DNA of the CDR3: TGCAGTGCTAGTTCAAAGGGGCAGGGTGGGGATACGCAGTATTTT.